Below are 31 T cell receptor beta chains sequenced from a single sample in a study of T-cell memory formation after mild COVID-19. One entry per CDR3 protein, called by TCRdb with MiXCR from the 5' RACE reads. This sample has roughly 600,000 distinct CDR3 sequences, with more than 15% found just once. Source material: PBMCs or a T cell subset sorted from them (not recorded which). These receptors came from an adult woman who had mild COVID-19 (a few samples of this study predate the infection). Cell type and time point are not known.

The chain links TRBV5-5 to TRBJ1-4; D ambiguous. With 5 bases removed from V and 5 bases from J, the gap between germline ends came to 10 bases. CDR1 is SGHKS and CDR2 is YYEKEE in the germline V gene (reference sequence). CDR3 length: 13 residues. CDR3 sequence: CASRPNRNEKLFF. DNA for the CDR3: TGTGCCAGCAGACCAAATCGAAATGAAAAACTGTTTTTT.

The V and J genes are TRBV4-1 and TRBJ1-2; possibly TRBD1 for D (6 bases). Trimming shortened V by 3 bases and J by 5 bases, and 22 bases separated the two germline ends. The germline V gene has CDR1 MGHRA and CDR2 YSYEKL. This CDR3 spans 17 amino acids. The CDR3 DNA is TGCGCCAGCAGCCAGGGATTAGTCCGGGACACGATTTATGGCTACACCTTC. It specifies CASSQGLVRDTIYGYTF.

The chain couples TRBV12-3 or TRBV12-4 to TRBJ1-1; 7 bases align to TRBD1. The CDR3 runs 15 residues. The V gene end was trimmed by 3 bases and the J gene end by 2 bases; junction bases not matched to a gene: 6. The CDR3 bases are TGTGCCAGCAGTTTGCGGAGGACAGGTAACACTGAAGCTTTCTTT. Encoded protein: CASSLRRTGNTEAFF.

This clonotype was seen a few times. The V call is TRBV6-5, the J call TRBJ1-5; D gene uncertain. The CDR3 sequence is 13 residues long. From germline, CDR1 is MNHEY and CDR2 SVGAGI. V lost 6 bases, J lost 4 bases, and 10 bases lay in between. The CDR3 protein is CASSGRENQPQHF. Here the CDR3 DNA reads TGTGCCAGCAGCGGACGGGAAAATCAGCCCCAGCATTTT.

The chain uses TRBV15 and TRBJ2-3; no clear D. CDR3 length equals 18 residues. The V end was cut by 0 bases, the J end by 4 bases, with 20 bases between. Per the germline V gene, CDR1 is LNHNV and CDR2 is YYDKDF (reference sequence). CDR3 protein: CATSRDPPQASAPDTQYF. The CDR3 DNA follows: TGTGCCACCAGCAGAGACCCCCCCCAGGCCTCGGCACCAGATACGCAGTATTTT.

V gene TRBV19 combines with J gene TRBJ1-5, with D maybe TRBD1 (6 bases). Trimming removed 4 bases at V and 8 bases at J, with 15 bases between. Germline V gene data show CDR1 as LNHDA and CDR2 as SQIVND (reference sequence). The CDR3 is 14 residues long. The CDR3 protein is CASSKGRGLEPQHF. For the CDR3, the DNA is TGTGCCAGTAGTAAGGGTCGGGGGCTGGAGCCCCAGCATTTT.

In this sample, this clonotype turned up a few times. The chain uses TRBV27 and TRBJ1-6; TRBD1 might be the D (5 bases). This CDR3 has 18 amino acids. Looked up from germline, CDR1 is MNHEY and CDR2 is SMNVEV (reference sequence). With 3 bases removed from V and 4 bases from J, the gap between germline ends came to 19 bases. DNA of the CDR3: TGTGCCAGCAGTTTTAGAGAACCCGGGGGGAGGTATAATTCACCCCTCCACTTT. Its translation: CASSFREPGGRYNSPLHF.

The J gene is TRBJ2-5, the V gene TRBV24-1; possibly TRBD1 for D (6 bases). The CDR3 length is 16 residues. The germline CDR1 and CDR2 sequences are KGHDR and SFDVKD. The V gene lost 3 bases and the J gene lost 1 base, with 14 bases spanning the gap. For the CDR3, the DNA is TGTGCCACCAGTGATCACACCGGGACACTCCAAGAGACCCAGTACTTC. Protein product: CATSDHTGTLQETQYF.

The chain is built from TRBV7-8 and TRBJ1-2; 7 bases fit TRBD1. The CDR3 length is 16 residues. Germline V gene lookup returns CDR1 SGHVS and CDR2 FQNEAQ. The ends lost 5 bases at V and 4 bases at J; junction bases unmatched: 13. In DNA, the CDR3 is TGTGCCAGCAGCCTAGTGGGAGGGGGCAGTGTCTATGGCTACACCTTC. Residues: CASSLVGGGSVYGYTF.

The rearrangement joins TRBV5-1 to TRBJ2-1, with D perhaps matching TRBD1 or TRBD2 (6 bases each). The V gene's germline CDR1 is SGHRS and CDR2 YFSETQ. The CDR3 contains 16 residues. V lost 0 bases and J 5 bases, leaving 15 bases between the germline ends. The CDR3 here is CASSLVVGGLHNEQFF. CDR3 in DNA: TGCGCCAGCAGCTTGGTTGTAGGGGGGCTACACAATGAGCAGTTCTTC.

The V and J genes are TRBV6-5 and TRBJ1-6; D is unclear. This CDR3 is 13 amino acids long. Trimming left V 0 bases short and J 8 bases short, with 5 bases between. Germline assignment: CDR1 MNHEY and CDR2 SVGAGI. CDR3 in amino acids: CASSYSQDSPLHF. Written as DNA, the CDR3 is TGTGCCAGCAGTTACTCCCAGGATTCACCCCTCCACTTT.

The V and J genes are TRBV7-6 and TRBJ2-5; 7 bases fit TRBD1. V shed 7 bases, J shed 4 bases, and the junction held 18 bases outside the gene matches. Germline CDR1 is SGHVS and CDR2 is FNYEAQ. This CDR3 comprises 17 residues. This CDR3 is CASIVGSGAGGLETQYF. Here the CDR3 DNA reads TGTGCCAGCATCGTGGGGTCCGGGGCAGGGGGTTTAGAGACCCAGTACTTC.

This clonotype was counted a few times. The rearrangement joins TRBV24-1 to TRBJ2-7, with TRBD1 identical over 9 bases. V trimming: 3 bases; J trimming: 3 bases; junction bases outside the gene matches: 11. Germline V CDR1 and CDR2: KGHDR, SFDVKD. The CDR3 extends over 17 amino acids. The CDR3 nucleotides are TGTGCCACCAGTGATCCCGAGGACAGGGGAAAGATCTACGAGCAGTACTTC. Its protein is CATSDPEDRGKIYEQYF.

V usage is TRBV15 and J usage is TRBJ1-5; a weak D match, TRBD1 (6 bases). Germline V gene data show CDR1 as LNHNV and CDR2 as YYDKDF (reference sequence). Between the trimmed V and J ends, which lost 0 bases and 7 bases, there was a span of 10 bases. CDR3 size: 14 residues. The CDR3: CATSREMGGQPQHF. CDR3 DNA sequence: TGTGCCACCAGCAGAGAGATGGGGGGCCAGCCCCAGCATTTT.

V is TRBV6-2 or TRBV6-3 and J is TRBJ2-1; no clear D. The V gene's germline CDR1 is MNHEY and CDR2 SVGEGT. Trimming shortened V by 7 bases and J by 0 bases, and 7 bases separated the two germline ends. The CDR3 is 13 residues long. The CDR3 sequence is CASNLISYNEQFF. DNA for the CDR3: TGTGCCAGCAACCTAATCTCCTACAATGAGCAGTTCTTC.

This clonotype was detected only a few times. The J gene is TRBJ2-7, the V gene TRBV10-3; possible D gene TRBD2, 5 bases. V gave up 0 bases and J gave up 1 base, with 22 bases separating them. Germline CDR1 is ENHRY and CDR2 is SYGVKD. The CDR3 is 19 amino acids. CDR3 loop: CAISESTLYGTSRSYEQYF. The CDR3 region has the DNA TGTGCCATCAGTGAGTCGACATTGTATGGAACTAGTCGATCCTACGAGCAGTACTTC.

This clonotype occurred a few times. V usage is TRBV6-5 and J usage is TRBJ1-2; D possibly corresponds to TRBD1 (5 bases). The CDR3 spans 15 residues. The V end lost 5 bases, the J end lost 4 bases, and 17 bases lay between the germline ends. Germline lookup yields CDR1 MNHEY and CDR2 SVGAGI. CDR3 region: CASSQRHLGGYGYTF. CDR3 bases: TGTGCCAGCAGTCAAAGACACCTCGGGGGCTATGGCTACACCTTC.

In this sample, this clonotype turned up a few times. This sequence joins TRBV5-1 and TRBJ2-1, with D possibly being TRBD1 (6 bases). Germline V gene data show CDR1 as SGHRS and CDR2 as YFSETQ. Trimming removed 4 bases at V and 4 bases at J, with 12 bases between. The CDR3 sequence is 14 residues long. CDR3 coding DNA: TGCGCCAGCAGCCGCGGACAGAAATACAATGAGCAGTTCTTC. This gives the protein CASSRGQKYNEQFF.

This clonotype was seen at least ten times. This chain links TRBV11-2 with TRBJ2-3, with unresolved D. Germline V gene sequence: CDR1 SGHAT, CDR2 FQNNGV. CDR3 size: 15 residues. Trimming stripped 0 bases from V and 6 bases from J, with 13 bases between. Written as DNA, the CDR3 is TGTGCCAGCAGCTTAGATAACCCCCCGGCCGATACGCAGTATTTT. It yields the protein CASSLDNPPADTQYF.

The sample holds a few counts of this clonotype. As DNA, the CDR3 is TGCGCCAGCAGCCAAGCCCCCGGTCGGACCGGGGAGCTGTTTTTT. It encodes CASSQAPGRTGELFF. The chain recombines TRBV4-1 with TRBJ2-2, with unresolved D. CDR1 MGHRA and CDR2 YSYEKL come from the germline V gene. V lost 1 base to trimming and J lost 5 bases, with 11 bases between them. The CDR3 sequence is 15 residues long.

The genes are TRBV25-1 and TRBJ2-1, with TRBD2 matching over 10 bases. V shed 10 bases, J shed 6 bases, and the junction held 9 bases outside the gene matches. Per germline, CDR1 MGHDK and CDR2 SYGVNS. This CDR3 has 14 amino acids. The CDR3, as DNA: TGTGCCACAAGCGGGGGGGCGCTGGGCAATGAGCAGTTCTTC. Residues: CATSGGALGNEQFF.

The chain joins TRBV7-2 to TRBJ2-3, with 7 bases lining up with TRBD2. This CDR3 has 15 amino acids. Trimming at V came to 5 bases and at J to 3 bases, leaving 8 bases not matched to a gene. Germline lookup yields CDR1 SGHTA and CDR2 FQGNSA. The DNA of the CDR3 is TGTGCCAGCAGCGGAAGGGAGGGGAGTACAGATACGCAGTATTTT. Translating it yields CASSGREGSTDTQYF.

The sample holds a few counts of this clonotype. This chain links TRBV30 with TRBJ2-3; D remains ambiguous. This CDR3 has 14 amino acids. Germline CDR1 reads GTSNPN; CDR2 reads SVGIG (reference sequence). Trimming removed 2 bases from V and 4 bases from J, with 13 bases in between. The CDR3 DNA reads TGTGCCTGGAGTAAAATAAACCTCCCAGATACGCAGTATTTT. It is translated as CAWSKINLPDTQYF.

The gene calls are TRBV5-1 and TRBJ1-6; D is undetermined. Trimming stripped 0 bases from V and 5 bases from J, with 9 bases between. The length of the CDR3 is 15 residues. Germline V CDR1 and CDR2: SGHRS, YFSETQ. The CDR3 reads CASSLAGDHNSPLHF. CDR3 nucleotide sequence: TGCGCCAGCAGCTTGGCAGGCGATCATAATTCACCCCTCCACTTT.

This clonotype was picked up a small number of times. The CDR3 region is CASSLGTTANTEAFF. The DNA of the CDR3 is TGTGCCAGCAGCTTAGGGACAACGGCGAACACTGAAGCTTTCTTT. The chain uses TRBV7-6 and TRBJ1-1, with D possibly matching TRBD1 (5 bases). Germline CDR1 is SGHVS and CDR2 is FNYEAQ. The CDR3 sequence is 15 residues long. Trimming took 1 base from V and 1 from J, leaving 10 bases between them. The full variable domain, its missing parts supplied by reference TRBV7-6 and TRBJ1-1, is GAGVSQSPRYKVTKRGQDVALRCDPISGHVSLYWYRQALGQGPEFLTYFNYEAQQDKSGLPNDRFSAERPEGSISTLTIQRTEQRDSAMYRCASSLGTTANTEAFFGQGTRLTVV.

The V and J genes are TRBV4-1 and TRBJ1-2, with D possibly being TRBD1 (5 bases). The CDR3 covers 15 residues. V lost 3 bases to trimming and J lost 7 bases, with 18 bases between them. Looked up from germline, CDR1 is MGHRA and CDR2 is YSYEKL. The CDR3 is CASSQAEGRGSGYTF. CDR3 DNA sequence: TGCGCCAGCAGCCAGGCGGAGGGGAGGGGAAGTGGCTACACCTTC.

This chain joins TRBV6-6 and TRBJ1-1; no clear D gene. In germline, CDR1 is MNHNY, CDR2 SVGAGI (reference sequence). The CDR3 has 12 amino acids. V was cut by 6 bases and J by 4 bases, with 9 bases left in between. CDR3 loop: CASRRVGTEAFF. The CDR3 nucleotides are TGTGCCAGCAGAAGGGTAGGCACTGAAGCTTTCTTT.

The V gene is TRBV30, the J gene TRBJ2-5, with no clear D. Germline V CDR1 and CDR2: GTSNPN, SVGIG (reference sequence). V gave up 2 bases and J gave up 7 bases, with 8 bases separating them. The CDR3 spans 11 residues. CDR3 sequence: CAWSSSGTQYF. CDR3 DNA sequence: TGTGCCTGGAGTTCTTCGGGGACCCAGTACTTC. The variable domain in full, with the rest retrieved from reference TRBV30 and TRBJ2-5, is SQTIHQWPATLVQPVGSPLSLECTVEGTSNPNLYWYRQAAGRGLQLLFYSVGIGQISSEVPQNLSASRPQDRQFILSSKKLLLSDSGFYLCAWSSSGTQYFGPGTRLLVL.

The sample holds a few counts of this clonotype. This chain joins TRBV20-1 and TRBJ2-4; D might be TRBD1 (6 bases). With 1 base removed from V and 0 bases from J, the gap between germline ends came to 10 bases. This CDR3 spans 15 amino acids. CDR1 is DFQATT and CDR2 is SNEGSKA in the germline V gene (reference sequence). The CDR3 DNA follows: TGCAGTGCTAGAGGGGGGCTCCAAGCCAAAAACATTCAGTACTTC. This gives the protein CSARGGLQAKNIQYF.

The rearrangement uses TRBV3-1 and TRBJ2-1; the match to TRBD1 covers 10 bases. This CDR3 has 15 amino acids. Germline V lookup: CDR1 LGHDT, CDR2 YNNKEL (reference sequence). With 4 bases clipped from V and 6 bases from J, the junction kept 6 bases outside the gene matches. Here the CDR3 DNA reads TGTGCCAGCAGCCCGGGACAGGGGCCCTCCAATGAGCAGTTCTTC. As protein: CASSPGQGPSNEQFF.

This clonotype was seen more than once but under ten times. The V and J genes are TRBV5-6 and TRBJ2-3; 13 bases are a match to TRBD2. Looked up from germline, CDR1 is SGHDT and CDR2 is YYEEEE. The CDR3 covers 20 residues. Unmatched junction bases numbered 12, after V lost 2 bases and J lost 0 bases. The CDR3 sequence: CASSFPGLAGFLFSTDTQYF. As DNA, the CDR3 is TGTGCCAGCAGCTTCCCGGGACTAGCGGGGTTTTTGTTTAGCACAGATACGCAGTATTTT.